This record looks at one T cell receptor (beta chain) sequence and its context. Its specificity is unknown. Germline trimming cut 6 bases from V and 4 bases from J; bases unmatched to any gene: 9. Looked up from germline, CDR1 is SNHLY and CDR2 is FYNNEI. The CDR3 sequence is 17 residues long. This specimen belongs to a study of OX40 agonist ivuxolimab in advanced cancers. Across the study: An agonistic human IgG2 monoclonal antibody against OX40 (CD134) was given. Every 2 weeks, patients received ivuxolimab intravenously, dosed at 0.01 to 10 mg/kg.

The table came from immunoSEQ multiplex PCR; TCRdb's copy has only in-frame clones and leaves some out. Among about 38,000 clones listed, about nine tenths were seen once. General study findings and limits: The average count of expanded clones was higher among CD8+ T cells than among CD4+. Nonresponders included some who also had low normalized T-cell clonal expansion.

The clonotype originates from an adult with an advanced solid tumor such as melanoma, head and neck, liver or kidney cancer. The chain has TRBV2 and TRBJ2-2; 12 nucleotides agree with TRBD2. The material sequenced was CD4+ or CD8+ T cells sorted from blood, taken in a trial of the OX40 agonist ivuxolimab. CDR3: CASRGLAGRSGTGELFF. The DNA of the CDR3 is TGTGCCAGCAGAGGACTAGCGGGGCGGTCGGGCACCGGGGAGCTGTTTTTT.